This TCR beta chain emerged from a study of T cell responses to AZD1222 COVID-19 vaccine. Concerning this clone itself: Its antigen is unknown.

The CDR3 has 12 residues. Trimming cost V 6 bases and J 4 bases, with 9 bases left between them. CDR1 and CDR2 (germline): LGHNT, FRNRAP. Study-wide results and caveats: Donors in the cohort were predominantly white British and more often female, and clonal diversity was possibly underestimated. At study baseline, merely roughly 6 AZD1222 recipients were seropositive.

Sequencing used immunoSEQ multiplex PCR; TCRdb keeps in-frame clones, though not all of them. The sample has some 110,000 clones, 80% to 90% seen once. The chain couples TRBV12-5 to TRBJ1-1; D not resolved. Sequences were derived from peripheral blood, sampled on day 0 of AZD1222 vaccination. This clonotype originated in an adult in good health. CDR3: CASGFLGTEAFF. CDR3 sequence (DNA): TGTGCTAGTGGCTTCCTCGGCACTGAAGCTTTCTTT.